Listed here are 13 T cell receptor beta chains from one sample, sequenced in a study of blood T cell repertoires in COVID-19. Method: immunoSEQ multiplex PCR; TCRdb's copy keeps in-frame clones and lacks some. Of approximately 200,000 clones listed, roughly 88% are singletons. Sample: peripheral blood. The receptors derive from a human donor with active or convalescent COVID-19. The donor label of this sample is uncertain.

The chain uses TRBV11-2 and TRBJ1-1; 11 bases are shared with TRBD1. V trimming: 6 bases; J trimming: 4 bases; junction bases outside the gene matches: 7. This CDR3 spans 15 amino acids. Germline V gene lookup returns CDR1 SGHAT and CDR2 FQNNGV. CDR3 coding DNA: TGTGCCAGCAGTAACGGACAGGGGGCAGGCACTGAAGCTTTCTTT. Its protein product is CASSNGQGAGTEAFF.

This chain uses TRBV4-1 with TRBJ2-7, with D possibly TRBD1 on 6 matching bases. This CDR3 is built from 12 residues. The V gene lost 1 base and the J gene lost 12 bases, with 13 bases spanning the gap. Germline V gene lookup returns CDR1 MGHRA and CDR2 YSYEKL. The CDR3 nucleotides read TGCGCCAGCAGCCAAGGGGGGCCAACTCTGTACTTC. Its translation is CASSQGGPTLYF.

This sequence joins TRBV5-6 and TRBJ1-1; tentative D call: TRBD1 (5 bases). Germline V lookup: CDR1 SGHDT, CDR2 YYEEEE. With 0 bases removed from V and 4 bases from J, the gap between germline ends came to 10 bases. The CDR3 covers 14 residues. Here the CDR3 reads CASSLASRATEAFF. CDR3 DNA sequence: TGTGCCAGCAGCTTGGCCTCCAGGGCCACTGAAGCTTTCTTT. The full variable domain, its missing parts supplied by reference TRBV5-6 and TRBJ1-1, is DAGVTQSPTHLIKTRGQQVTLRCSPKSGHDTVSWYQQALGQGPQFIFQYYEEEERQRGNFPDRFSGHQFPNYSSELNVNALLLGDSALYLCASSLASRATEAFFGQGTRLTVV.

The chain uses TRBV18 and TRBJ1-1, with 9 bases that match TRBD1. The CDR3 length is 14 residues. The V gene's germline CDR1 is KGHSH and CDR2 LQKENI. J lost 7 bases, V lost 6 bases, and 9 bases had no gene match. The CDR3 loop is CASSADRGRGEAFF. CDR3 DNA sequence: TGTGCCAGCTCTGCGGACAGGGGAAGGGGTGAAGCTTTCTTT.

V is TRBV28 and J is TRBJ1-4; D remains unclear. V shed 6 bases and J shed 3 bases, with 8 bases lying between them. In germline, CDR1 is MDHEN, CDR2 SYDVKM. CDR3 length equals 13 residues. The CDR3 region has the DNA TGTGCCAGCAGGACCCTAGCTAATGAAAAACTGTTTTTT. This encodes CASRTLANEKLFF.

The V and J genes are TRBV7-9 and TRBJ1-4, with TRBD1 identical over 10 bases. Germline CDR1 is SEHNR and CDR2 is FQNEAQ (reference sequence). The CDR3 totals 15 residues. The V segment lost 1 base and the J segment 5 bases; nucleotides outside the gene matches: 1. The CDR3, as DNA: TGTGCCAGCAGCTTAGGGACAGGGGGAAATGAAAAACTGTTTTTT. Translation gives CASSLGTGGNEKLFF.

This clone was observed many times. The rearrangement uses TRBV5-1 and TRBJ1-1; 8 bases map to TRBD1. Germline assignment: CDR1 SGHRS and CDR2 YFSETQ. The CDR3 contains 14 residues. The V segment lost 4 bases and the J segment 3 bases; nucleotides outside the gene matches: 5. The CDR3 here is CASSRGQADTEAFF. The CDR3 nucleotides read TGCGCCAGCAGCAGGGGACAGGCGGACACTGAAGCTTTCTTT.

The CDR3 DNA reads TGTGCCAGCAGCCGTGGGGGGACCGACTCCTACGAGCAGTACTTC. This encodes CASSRGGTDSYEQYF. The chain links TRBV11-1 to TRBJ2-7; D perhaps matches TRBD2 (6 bases). The germline V and J ends were trimmed by 5 bases and 0 bases, with 14 bases remaining between them. The CDR3 runs 15 residues. The germline CDR1 and CDR2 sequences are SGHAT and FQDESV (reference sequence).

The chain carries TRBV5-4 and TRBJ2-7; TRBD2 matches at 8 bases. This CDR3 contains 15 residues. J gave up 6 bases and V 4 bases, and 12 bases lay outside the gene matches. Per germline, CDR1 SGHNT and CDR2 YYREEE (reference sequence). CDR3 sequence: CASSGLGAGVGEQYF. CDR3 DNA sequence: TGTGCCAGCAGCGGGCTGGGAGCGGGAGTTGGCGAGCAGTACTTC.

V is TRBV7-3 and J is TRBJ1-3; D call uncertain. The length of the CDR3 is 14 residues. The germline gives CDR1 SGHTA, CDR2 FQGTGA. V lost 4 bases, J lost 2 bases, and 9 bases lay in between. CDR3 region: CASSSPDTGNTIYF. The CDR3 DNA reads TGTGCCAGCAGCTCCCCAGATACTGGAAACACCATATATTTT.

The chain joins TRBV19 to TRBJ2-5; 7 positions match TRBD1. V dropped 6 bases and J dropped 7; count of bases not matched to a gene: 20. The germline V gene encodes CDR1 LNHDA and CDR2 SQIVND (reference sequence). The CDR3 covers 17 residues. The CDR3 reads CASRTRDSSLTGGTQYF. In DNA, the CDR3 is TGTGCCAGTAGGACACGGGACAGCTCTTTGACGGGTGGGACCCAGTACTTC.

The chain couples TRBV18 to TRBJ1-3; 9 positions match TRBD1. Unmatched junction bases numbered 8, after V lost 3 bases and J lost 2 bases. The CDR3 is made up of 17 amino acids. Germline V gene data show CDR1 as KGHSH and CDR2 as LQKENI. CDR3 nucleotides: TGTGCCAGCTCACCCGCCGGGACAGGGAGAACTGGAAACACCATATATTTT. Protein: CASSPAGTGRTGNTIYF.

This chain uses TRBV5-1 with TRBJ2-1; 10 bases match TRBD1. Germline V gene data show CDR1 as SGHRS and CDR2 as YFSETQ. The CDR3 consists of 15 residues. Trimming removed 0 bases from V and 5 bases from J; junction bases left unmatched: 2. CDR3 nucleotide sequence: TGCGCCAGCAGCTTGGAGGGACAGGGGAACAATGAGCAGTTCTTC. Translating gives CASSLEGQGNNEQFF.